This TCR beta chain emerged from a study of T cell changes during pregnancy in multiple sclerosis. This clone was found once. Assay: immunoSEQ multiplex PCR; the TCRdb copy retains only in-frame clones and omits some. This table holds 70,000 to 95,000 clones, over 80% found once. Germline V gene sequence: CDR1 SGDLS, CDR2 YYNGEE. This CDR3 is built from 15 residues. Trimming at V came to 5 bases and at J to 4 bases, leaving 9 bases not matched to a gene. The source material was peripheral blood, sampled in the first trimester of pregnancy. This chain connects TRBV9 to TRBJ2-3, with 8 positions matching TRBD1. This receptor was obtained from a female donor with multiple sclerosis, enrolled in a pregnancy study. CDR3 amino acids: CASRPPTGAADTQYF. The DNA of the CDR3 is TGTGCCAGCAGGCCCCCGACAGGGGCGGCAGATACGCAGTATTTT. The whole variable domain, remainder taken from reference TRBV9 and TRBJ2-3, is DSGVTQTPKHLITATGQRVTLRCSPRSGDLSVYWYQQSLDQGLQFLIQYYNGEERAKGNILERFSAQQFPDLHSELNLSSLELGDSALYFCASRPPTGAADTQYFGPGTRLTVL.